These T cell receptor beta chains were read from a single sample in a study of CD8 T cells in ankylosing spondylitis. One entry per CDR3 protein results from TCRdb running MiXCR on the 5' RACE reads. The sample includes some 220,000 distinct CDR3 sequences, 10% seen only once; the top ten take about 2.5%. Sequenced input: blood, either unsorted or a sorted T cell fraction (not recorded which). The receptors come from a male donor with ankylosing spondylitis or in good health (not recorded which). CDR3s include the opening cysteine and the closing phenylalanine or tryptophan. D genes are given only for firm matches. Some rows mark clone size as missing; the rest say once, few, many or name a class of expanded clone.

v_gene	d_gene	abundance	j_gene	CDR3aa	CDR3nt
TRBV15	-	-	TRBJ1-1	CATSRDKGGYTEAFF	TGTGCCACCAGCAGAGATAAGGGGGGGTACACTGAAGCTTTCTTT
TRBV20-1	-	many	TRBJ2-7	CSARDLGQASYEQYF	TGCAGTGCTAGAGATCTGGGGCAGGCTTCCTACGAGCAGTACTTC
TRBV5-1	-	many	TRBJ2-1	CASSSLGGLGYNEQFF	TGCGCCAGCAGCTCCCTCGGAGGTTTAGGGTACAATGAGCAGTTCTTC
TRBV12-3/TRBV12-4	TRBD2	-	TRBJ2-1	CTSSLIRTSGRALDNEQFF	TGTACCAGCAGTTTAATTCGGACTAGCGGGAGGGCCCTCGACAATGAGCAGTTCTTC
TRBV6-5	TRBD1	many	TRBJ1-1	CASSYSYRGRAMNTEAFF	TGTGCCAGCAGTTACTCATACAGGGGCAGGGCGATGAACACTGAAGCTTTCTTT
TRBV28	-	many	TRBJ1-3	CASSPLSGNTIYF	TGTGCCAGCAGTCCGCTATCTGGAAACACCATATATTTT
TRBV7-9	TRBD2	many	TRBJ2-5	CASSSGLAGQIQETQYF	TGTGCCAGCAGCTCCGGACTAGCGGGGCAGATCCAAGAGACCCAGTACTTC
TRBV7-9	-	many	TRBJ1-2	CASSLVAANYGYTF	TGTGCCAGCAGCTTGGTGGCAGCTAACTATGGCTACACCTTC
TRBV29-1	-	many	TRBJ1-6	CSVEGRDNNSPLHF	TGCAGCGTTGAAGGGCGGGACAACAATTCACCCCTCCACTTT
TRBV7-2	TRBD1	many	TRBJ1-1	CASSLGQGRAFF	TGTGCCAGCAGCTTAGGACAGGGACGGGCTTTCTTT
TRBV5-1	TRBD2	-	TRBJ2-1	CASSPGLAGVGVVNEQFF	TGCGCCAGCAGCCCGGGACTAGCGGGAGTAGGGGTTGTAAATGAGCAGTTCTTC
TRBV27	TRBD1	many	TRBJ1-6	CASSYGQGESPLHF	TGTGCCAGCAGTTACGGGCAGGGGGAGTCACCCCTCCACTTT
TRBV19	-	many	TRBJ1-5	CASSIEANNQPQHF	TGTGCCAGTAGTATAGAGGCCAACAATCAGCCCCAGCATTTT
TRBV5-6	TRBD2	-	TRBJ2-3	CASSFPAGGPTTSTDTQYF	TGTGCCAGCAGCTTCCCAGCGGGGGGGCCGACCACTAGCACAGATACGCAGTATTTT
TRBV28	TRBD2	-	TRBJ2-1	CASSSLAGGYNEQLF	TGTGCCAGCAGTTCGTTAGCGGGGGGGTACAATGAGCAGCTCTTC
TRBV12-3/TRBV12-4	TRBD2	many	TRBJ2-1	CASRSLAGSHNEQFF	TGTGCCAGCAGATCCCTAGCGGGAAGTCACAATGAGCAGTTCTTC
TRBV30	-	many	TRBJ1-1	CAWSGEGPAFF	TGTGCCTGGAGTGGGGAGGGCCCGGCTTTCTTT
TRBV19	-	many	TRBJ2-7	CASSTSGGYEQYF	TGTGCCAGTAGTACCTCCGGTGGGTACGAGCAGTACTTC
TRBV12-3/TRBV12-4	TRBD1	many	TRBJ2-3	CASTLTGVDTQYF	TGTGCCAGCACCCTGACAGGGGTCGATACGCAGTATTTT
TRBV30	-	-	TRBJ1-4	CAWSVTIGANEKLFF	TGTGCCTGGAGTGTAACCATCGGGGCTAATGAAAAACTGTTTTTT
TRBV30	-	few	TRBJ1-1	CAWSVRWGGTEAFF	TGTGCCTGGAGTGTACGATGGGGCGGCACTGAAGCTTTCTTT
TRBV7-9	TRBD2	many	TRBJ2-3	CASTSGVSSTDTQYF	TGTGCCAGCACTAGCGGGGTCTCTAGCACAGATACGCAGTATTTT
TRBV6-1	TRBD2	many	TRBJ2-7	CASRPPGGSYEQYF	TGTGCCAGCAGACCTCCGGGGGGTTCCTACGAGCAGTACTTC
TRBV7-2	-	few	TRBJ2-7	CASSPRQETYEQYF	TGTGCCAGCAGCCCGCGACAGGAAACCTACGAGCAGTACTTC
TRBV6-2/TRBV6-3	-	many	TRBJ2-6	CASKKGGTATGANVLTF	TGTGCCAGCAAAAAGGGCGGGACCGCAACTGGGGCCAACGTCCTGACTTTC
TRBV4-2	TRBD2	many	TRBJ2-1	CASSPAGGSRGYNEQFF	TGTGCCAGCAGCCCGGCGGGCGGGAGTCGGGGATACAATGAGCAGTTCTTC
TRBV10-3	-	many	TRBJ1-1	CASWGGKGTEAFF	TGTGCCTCCTGGGGGGGGAAGGGCACTGAAGCTTTCTTT
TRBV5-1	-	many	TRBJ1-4	CASSARTGRPNEKLFF	TGCGCCAGCAGCGCACGTACAGGGAGGCCTAATGAAAAACTGTTTTTT
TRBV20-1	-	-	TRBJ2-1	CSAPIQGIYNEQFF	TGCAGTGCTCCCATCCAGGGCATCTACAATGAGCAGTTCTTC
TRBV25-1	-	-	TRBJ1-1	CASSARKDMNTEAFF	TGTGCCAGCAGTGCCAGAAAAGACATGAACACTGAAGCTTTCTTT
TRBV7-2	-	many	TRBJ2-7	CASSFRDFSYEQYF	TGTGCCAGCAGCTTTAGGGACTTCAGCTACGAGCAGTACTTC
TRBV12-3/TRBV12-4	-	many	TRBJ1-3	CASSFGGRVFGNTIYF	TGTGCCAGCAGTTTCGGAGGCAGGGTGTTTGGAAACACCATATATTTT
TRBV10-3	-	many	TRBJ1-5	CASSSPGTPSNQPQHF	TGTGCCTCGTCATCCCCCGGGACACCTAGCAATCAGCCCCAGCATTTT
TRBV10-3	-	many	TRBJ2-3	CAISDGSPPDTQYF	TGTGCCATCAGTGATGGCAGCCCCCCAGATACGCAGTATTTT
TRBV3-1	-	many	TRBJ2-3	CASSQDRRQRSTDTQYF	TGTGCCAGCAGCCAAGATCGACGACAGCGGTCCACAGATACGCAGTATTTT
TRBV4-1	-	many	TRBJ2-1	CASSQGSRGPSSYNEQFF	TGCGCCAGCAGCCAAGGTTCGCGGGGGCCGAGCTCCTACAATGAGCAGTTCTTC
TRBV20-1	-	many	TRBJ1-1	CSASRPYTEAFF	TGCAGTGCTAGTCGGCCGTACACTGAAGCTTTCTTT